This TCR beta chain originates from a study of blood T cells in healthy people across ages. On the study more broadly: The capture of about one barcoded beta molecule per two T cells was achieved by template switching.

Collection of 9 to 10 milliliters of peripheral blood was performed for each donor. V lost 2 bases and J lost 8; bases outside the gene matches: 7. The CDR3 is 15 residues long. CDR1 is WNHNN, CDR2 SYGVQD, per germline (reference sequence). This clonotype appeared a few times. With a J-beta primer mix and a sample-barcoded 5' primer, a second PCR ran about 7 to 11 cycles. Each of the cDNA molecules was tagged by a template-switch adaptor with 12 random nucleotides. Every sample gave at least 2.5 million paired-end reads containing CDR3. MiXCR, run by TCRdb on the 5' RACE reads, gives a single entry per CDR3 protein. The sample lists 1,500,000 or so distinct CDR3 sequences, approximately 59% occurring once.

Sample: blood. V and J are TRBV10-1 and TRBJ2-1, with 9 positions matching TRBD1. This sequence originates from a man aged 18 to 29 in good health. Written as DNA, the CDR3 is TGCGCCAGCAGTGAGCTCTTGGGACAGGGCCATGAGCAGTTCTTC. Amino acids: CASSELLGQGHEQFF.